This passage covers 19 T cell receptor beta chains from one sample sequenced in a study of breast tumors, draining lymph nodes, adjacent tissues. TCRdb passed the multiplex PCR reads through MiXCR, listing each CDR3 protein once. The repertoire holds around 43,000 distinct CDR3 sequences, with under 25% as singletons. The specimen was breast tumor tissue. The receptor source for this set is a female donor with breast cancer. Some clones in this sample may be carry-over from other donors' samples.

This clonotype showed up many times. Here the CDR3 reads CSARDPGQNSGNTIYF. Here the CDR3 DNA reads TGCAGTGCTAGAGATCCGGGCCAGAACTCTGGAAACACCATATATTTT. This chain uses TRBV20-1 with TRBJ1-3; D uncertain. This CDR3 is built from 16 residues. Germline CDR1 reads DFQATT; CDR2 reads SNEGSKA (reference sequence). The ends were cut back, 0 bases at V and 0 bases at J, with 12 bases in the middle.

This clonotype was counted ten times or more. The chain recombines TRBV5-1 with TRBJ2-2; D may be TRBD2 (5 bases). Trimming removed 0 bases at V and 0 bases at J, with 9 bases between. Germline V gives CDR1 SGHRS, CDR2 YFSETQ. The length of the CDR3 is 16 residues. CDR3 sequence (DNA): TGCGCCAGCAGCTTGGGGACTCACGCGAACACCGGGGAGCTGTTTTTT. It is translated as CASSLGTHANTGELFF.

This chain joins TRBV2 and TRBJ2-7, with a weak D call TRBD2 (5 bases). V was shortened by 7 bases and J by 3 bases, with 13 bases between the two germline ends. CDR3 size: 13 residues. Germline values: CDR1 SNHLY, CDR2 FYNNEI. The CDR3 sequence is CASMPARDYEQYF. DNA of the CDR3: TGTGCCAGCATGCCCGCGAGGGACTACGAGCAGTACTTC.

This clonotype was seen many times. This chain links TRBV24-1 with TRBJ1-3, with D perhaps matching TRBD1 (6 bases). Trimming removed 4 bases from V and 3 bases from J, with 12 bases in between. Looked up from germline, CDR1 is KGHDR and CDR2 is SFDVKD. The CDR3 covers 15 residues. Written as DNA, the CDR3 is TGTGCCACCAGTGACAACACAGGGCATGGAAACACCATATATTTT. Encoded protein: CATSDNTGHGNTIYF.

The CDR3 DNA is TGTGCCAGCAGCCAAGCCGCGACTAGCGGGAGCCGCGAGCAGTACTTC. Its protein is CASSQAATSGSREQYF. The chain couples TRBV4-2 to TRBJ2-7; TRBD2 matches at 12 bases. There are 16 residues in the CDR3. Germline V gives CDR1 LGHNA, CDR2 YNFKEQ. J was trimmed by 6 bases and V by 1 base; bases with no gene match: 7.

This clonotype was counted ten times or more. This chain connects TRBV20-1 to TRBJ2-3, with a tentative D call TRBD2 (5 bases). The CDR3 extends over 14 amino acids. CDR1 and CDR2 from the germline V gene are DFQATT and SNEGSKA (reference sequence). V was clipped by 0 bases and J by 2 bases, with 9 bases between them. The CDR3: CSAREQRNTDTQYF. The DNA of the CDR3 is TGCAGTGCTAGAGAACAGCGGAACACAGATACGCAGTATTTT.

In this sample, this clonotype turned up many times. J is TRBJ2-3 and V is TRBV5-4, with TRBD1 matching 7 bases. Germline CDR1 reads SGHNT; CDR2 reads YYREEE (reference sequence). The ends lost 7 bases at V and 1 base at J; junction bases unmatched: 6. CDR3 length equals 14 residues. The CDR3 DNA sequence: TGTGCCAGCGGACCAGGGGGAGGCACAGATACGCAGTATTTT. Translation: CASGPGGGTDTQYF.

This clonotype has ten or more counts. The chain joins TRBV19 to TRBJ1-3; D is undetermined. CDR3 length equals 11 residues. V was cut by 11 bases and J by 4 bases, with 9 bases left in between. Germline V gives CDR1 LNHDA, CDR2 SQIVND (reference sequence). The CDR3 sequence is CAGRGGNTIYF. For the CDR3, the DNA is TGTGCCGGGAGAGGGGGAAACACCATATATTTT.

There are many counts of this clonotype. The chain employs TRBV11-2 and TRBJ2-5, with 9 positions matching TRBD2. Germline V gene lookup returns CDR1 SGHAT and CDR2 FQNNGV. The CDR3 is 15 amino acids. V shed 1 base, J shed 2 bases, and the junction held 2 bases outside the gene matches. Written as DNA, the CDR3 is TGTGCCAGCAGCTTAGCTAGCGGGGATCAAGAGACCCAGTACTTC. Its protein product is CASSLASGDQETQYF. Full variable domain (outside the CDR3, taken from reference TRBV11-2 and TRBJ2-5): EAGVAQSPRYKIIEKRQSVAFWCNPISGHATLYWYQQILGQGPKLLIQFQNNGVVDDSQLPKDRFSAERLKGVDSTLKIQPAKLEDSAVYLCASSLASGDQETQYFGPGTRLLVL.

The chain carries TRBV28 and TRBJ1-5; D is undetermined. Trimming cost V 2 bases and J 0 bases, with 11 bases left between them. The CDR3 spans 16 residues. Germline-derived CDR1 and CDR2 are MDHEN and SYDVKM. The CDR3 protein is CASSLTLLYSNQPQHF. The CDR3 coding sequence is TGTGCCAGCAGTTTAACCCTATTGTATAGCAATCAGCCCCAGCATTTT.

Ten or more counts support this clonotype. The J gene is TRBJ2-5, the V gene TRBV2; tentative D call: TRBD1 (6 bases). The CDR3 contains 14 residues. Germline values: CDR1 SNHLY, CDR2 FYNNEI. V was clipped by 6 bases and J by 1 base, with 12 bases between them. CDR3 DNA sequence: TGTGCCAGCAGCTCAGACAGGAGCCAAGAGACCCAGTACTTC. This sequence encodes CASSSDRSQETQYF. Filled out from reference TRBV2 and TRBJ2-5, the complete variable domain reads EPEVTQTPSHQVTQMGQEVILRCVPISNHLYFYWYRQILGQKVEFLVSFYNNEISEKSEIFDDQFSVERPDGSNFTLKIRSTKLEDSAMYFCASSSDRSQETQYFGPGTRLLVL.

The V call is TRBV11-2, the J call TRBJ2-5, with TRBD1 as a possible D gene (6 bases). Germline values: CDR1 SGHAT, CDR2 FQNNGV. The CDR3 is 13 amino acids. V lost 6 bases and J lost 4, with 12 bases in between. CDR3 DNA sequence: TGTGCCAGCAGGGCGACAGGTACAGAGACCCAGTACTTC. This gives the protein CASRATGTETQYF.

This clonotype counts as medium-sized. The CDR3, as DNA: TGTGCCAGCAGTGAAGACGGGACAGGGAATTCACCCCTCCACTTT. It encodes CASSEDGTGNSPLHF. The chain has TRBV2 and TRBJ1-6; TRBD1 matches at 9 bases. Germline V lookup: CDR1 SNHLY, CDR2 FYNNEI. The V gene end was trimmed by 1 base and the J gene end by 7 bases; junction bases not matched to a gene: 2. CDR3 length: 15 residues.

This clonotype has just a few counts. The V gene is TRBV6-1, the J gene TRBJ2-2; no reliable D call. V was cut by 1 base and J by 6 bases, with 12 bases left in between. Germline V lookup: CDR1 MNHNS, CDR2 SASEGT. CDR3 length: 15 residues. The CDR3 is CASSEVIKTAGELFF. The CDR3 region has the DNA TGTGCCAGCAGTGAAGTCATTAAAACAGCCGGGGAGCTGTTTTTT.

Details on this clonotype: A much bigger clone sits one base away, suggesting this may be a read error. The chain joins TRBV19 to TRBJ2-3; possible D gene TRBD2, 5 bases. The CDR3 runs 13 residues. V dropped 6 bases and J dropped 8 bases, with 15 bases sitting between them. Germline V gene data show CDR1 as LNHDA and CDR2 as SQIVND (reference sequence). In DNA form, the CDR3 reads TGTGCCAGTAGCGGGATTGCTCAAGGTACGCAGTATTTT. Its protein is CASSGIAQGTQYF.

This clonotype was recorded at least ten times. The rearrangement links TRBV12-3 or TRBV12-4 to TRBJ2-1; maybe TRBD2 (6 bases). V was trimmed by 5 bases and J by 0 bases, leaving 23 bases between them. The CDR3 contains 19 residues. The CDR3 reads CASSPKEPGLTNSYNEQFF. In DNA, the CDR3 is TGTGCCAGCAGTCCCAAGGAGCCGGGACTCACAAACTCCTACAATGAGCAGTTCTTC.

This clonotype was counted ten times or more. For the CDR3, the DNA is TGTGCCACCACCTTGAGCGGGAGGACTAACAATGAGCAGTTCTTC. As protein: CATTLSGRTNNEQFF. The gene calls are TRBV15 and TRBJ2-1, with 9 bases that match TRBD2. Losses at the gene ends were 7 bases for V and 5 bases for J; bases not matched to a gene: 9. CDR3 length: 15 residues. Germline CDR1 is LNHNV and CDR2 is YYDKDF (reference sequence).

In its sample, this clonotype was seen many times. This chain links TRBV2 with TRBJ2-6; D is possibly TRBD1 or TRBD2 (5 bases each). Germline lookup yields CDR1 SNHLY and CDR2 FYNNEI. The CDR3 has 15 residues. The V end was cut by 6 bases, the J end by 1 base, with 10 bases between. The CDR3: CASSSWGSGANVLTF. CDR3 nucleotide sequence: TGTGCCAGCAGCAGTTGGGGGTCTGGGGCCAACGTCCTGACTTTC.

This chain connects TRBV7-3 to TRBJ1-1, with 10 nucleotides matching TRBD1. In germline, CDR1 is SGHTA, CDR2 FQGTGA. This CDR3 has 17 amino acids. V lost 6 bases, J lost 1 base, and 11 bases stayed unmatched. In nucleotides, the CDR3 is TGTGCCAGCAGTTACCCTCGACAGGGGGCCTGGAACACTGAAGCTTTCTTT. Its protein is CASSYPRQGAWNTEAFF.